This T cell receptor beta chain stems from a study of T cell changes during pregnancy in multiple sclerosis. Sequenced by immunoSEQ multiplex PCR; TCRdb stores in-frame clones only, minus some. Here the sample spans around 33,000 clones, about nine tenths being singletons. The CDR3 sequence is 15 residues long. CDR1 and CDR2 from the germline V gene are MNHEY and SMNVEV (reference sequence). With V trimmed by 5 bases and J by 3 bases, 3 bases remained unmatched. This clone was seen just once. The TCR was taken from a female donor in good health, enrolled as a control in a pregnancy study. The rearrangement joins TRBV27 to TRBJ2-1; 11 bases are a match to TRBD2. The sample was peripheral blood, taken in the third trimester of pregnancy. This CDR3 is CASSPGLADYNEQFF. In nucleotides, the CDR3 is TGTGCCAGCAGTCCGGGACTAGCGGACTACAATGAGCAGTTCTTC.